This T cell receptor (beta chain) is from a study of post-analysis software for immune sequencing data. About the research overall: Relapsing-remitting, secondary progressive and progressive-relapsing forms made up the multiple sclerosis disease courses.

This clonotype was detected once. The antigen remains undetermined. Tagging with unique molecular identifiers was a feature of the TCR beta cDNA libraries. T cells, about 0.95 to 10 million of them, yielded roughly 470,000 cDNA molecules. TCRdb independently ran MiXCR on the PCR reads; one entry per CDR3 protein. Seen here are approximately 400,000 distinct CDR3 sequences, approximately 33% observed once, and the top ten hold around an eighth. Trimming took 6 bases from V and 1 from J, leaving 15 bases between them. CDR3 length equals 15 residues. Germline CDR1 is SNHLY and CDR2 is FYNNEI. Study conclusions and caveats: Under F measure analysis, samples from one preparation batch co-clustered strongly. Five TRBV segments, including TRBV5-6, TRBV5-1 and TRBV20-1, were more frequent in patients than controls. People with multiple sclerosis had a significantly lower normalized Chao1 diversity than controls did.

This clonotype was sampled from a girl aged 5-17 years with multiple sclerosis. Material: blood. The V gene is TRBV2, the J gene TRBJ1-1, with D unresolved. The CDR3 coding sequence is TGTGCCAGCAGCCCAAGGCGGGCGCGGAACACTGAAGCTTTCTTT. Translated, it gives CASSPRRARNTEAFF.